The clone carrying this T cell receptor beta chain was observed a handful of times. J gave up 3 bases and V 4 bases, and 10 bases lay outside the gene matches. The CDR3 runs to 17 residues. The germline gives CDR1 SEHNR, CDR2 FQNEAQ (reference sequence). The source of the sample is a study of early T cells in non-severe SARS-CoV-2 infection. Individual cDNA molecules received unique molecular identifiers during library preparation. TCRdb processed the 5' RACE reads anew with MiXCR; each CDR3 protein has one entry. This table holds some 85,000 distinct CDR3 sequences, around 15% found once. The source is an adult who was a healthcare worker with PCR-confirmed SARS-CoV-2 infection or an uninfected control (not recorded which). The sequencing input was whole blood. J is TRBJ1-4 and V is TRBV7-9; TRBD1 aligns across 8 bases. The CDR3 DNA reads as TGTGCCAGCAGCTGGACGACTCAGGGGGCACCTAATGAAAAACTGTTTTTT. Protein: CASSWTTQGAPNEKLFF.